The rows below give T cell receptor beta chains drawn from one sample of a study of blood T cell repertoires in COVID-19. Profiled with immunoSEQ multiplex PCR; TCRdb holds only in-frame clones, not every one. Of some 100,000 clones in the sample, over 75% were seen once. Sequenced: peripheral blood. The receptors were gathered from a human donor in a cohort sampled during active COVID-19. Both conserved end residues are part of each CDR3. Each record gives: clone size, J gene, V gene, D gene, CDR3 DNA, CDR3 protein. D genes are given only for firm matches. A clone size is listed for some rows: how often the clone was seen (once, few, many), or a class if it is expanded.

>NA|TRBJ1-4|TRBV28|NA
TGTGCCAGCAGTTTAGGTCAAAACGGACTGTTTTTT
CASSLGQNGLFF
>few|TRBJ2-2|TRBV3-1/TRBV3-2|NA
TGTGCCAGCAGCCCCGGGGGAAACACCGGGGAGCTGTTTTTT
CASSPGGNTGELFF
>NA|TRBJ1-1|TRBV18|NA
TGTGCCAGCTCCGCGCAGAACACTGAAGCTTTCTTT
CASSAQNTEAFF
>NA|TRBJ2-1|TRBV2|NA
TGTGCCAGCAAGGAGGGGACTCCAGGGGAGCAGTTCTTC
CASKEGTPGEQFF
>NA|TRBJ1-5|TRBV7-2|NA
TGTGCCAGCAGCTGGGGCCCGTCGGGCAATCAGCCCCAGCATTTT
CASSWGPSGNQPQHF
>NA|TRBJ2-7|TRBV7-2|NA
TGTGCCAGCACCCTGGGGGGGCAGGGAGGATCCTACGAGCAGTACTTC
CASTLGGQGGSYEQYF
>NA|TRBJ1-1|TRBV4-1|NA
TGCGCCAGCAGCCAAGACAGTGAAGCTTTCTTT
CASSQDSEAFF
>few|TRBJ1-3|TRBV29-1|TRBD1
TGCAGCGCCTTCAGACAGGGTGGAGACACCATATATTTT
CSAFRQGGDTIYF
>NA|TRBJ1-2|TRBV11-2|NA
TGTGCCAGCAGCTCAGCCCTCGGGGGAGGATTCTATGGCTACACCTTC
CASSSALGGGFYGYTF
>NA|TRBJ1-2|TRBV6-6|TRBD1
TGTGCCAGCAGCGTACAGGGGAACTATGGCTACACCTTC
CASSVQGNYGYTF
>NA|TRBJ2-7|TRBV21-1|NA
TGTGCCAGCAGCACCAGGACAGGAGCCTACGAGCAGTACTTC
CASSTRTGAYEQYF
>NA|TRBJ1-2|TRBV18|NA
TGTGCCAGCTCACCGAGGAGGGGTCAAGACGACTACACCTTC
CASSPRRGQDDYTF
>NA|TRBJ2-7|TRBV29-1|NA
TGCAGCGGACAGAATTCCTACGAGCAGTACTTC
CSGQNSYEQYF
>NA|TRBJ1-6|TRBV3-1/TRBV3-2|NA
TGTGCCAGCAGCCAAGCAACTACAGCGGGGTCACCCCTCCACTTT
CASSQATTAGSPLHF
>NA|TRBJ1-1|TRBV3-1/TRBV3-2|NA
TGTGCCAGCAGCCCTGCACCCTTGACGGGTGGAGCTTTCTTT
CASSPAPLTGGAFF
>once|TRBJ2-7|TRBV5-1|TRBD1
TGCGCCAGCAGCGTGGGACAGGCGAGCTCCTACGAGCAGTACTTC
CASSVGQASSYEQYF
>NA|TRBJ1-1|TRBV27|NA
TGTGCCAGCACCCTTAGGAGGAACACTGAAGCTTTCTTT
CASTLRRNTEAFF
>NA|TRBJ1-1|TRBV27|TRBD1
TGTGCCAGCAGTAAGGGGAGGACAGGGGAAACTGAAGCTTTCTTT
CASSKGRTGETEAFF
>NA|TRBJ2-1|TRBV5-4|NA
TGTGCCAGCAGCAGGGACACTACAAACGAGCAGTTCTTC
CASSRDTTNEQFF
>NA|TRBJ2-2|TRBV14|TRBD2
TGTGCCAGCAGCCCTTCCAGTGGGACTAGAGTGGAGGAGCTGTTTTTT
CASSPSSGTRVEELFF
>few|TRBJ1-6|TRBV6-5|NA
TGTGCCAGCAGGGTGCGGGGTGGTAATTCACCCCTCCACTTT
CASRVRGGNSPLHF
>NA|TRBJ2-7|TRBV2|NA
TGTGCCAGCAGTGATGAGGTAAACTACGAGCAGTACTTC
CASSDEVNYEQYF
>NA|TRBJ1-5|TRBV15|NA
TGTGCCACCAGCAGAGATCAGGGCCAGGCTAATCAGCCCCAGCATTTT
CATSRDQGQANQPQHF
>NA|TRBJ2-7|TRBV10-3|NA
TGTGCCATCAGTGACATAGCCTACGAGCAGTACTTC
CAISDIAYEQYF
>NA|TRBJ2-1|TRBV19|TRBD1
TGTGCCAGTAGTGCTACAGGGGCTGAGCAGTTCTTC
CASSATGAEQFF
>NA|TRBJ1-3|TRBV20-1|NA
TGCAGTGGGCGGTCTGGAAACACCATATATTTT
CSGRSGNTIYF
>once|TRBJ1-5|TRBV19|NA
TGTGCCAGTAGAAAGGACGGAGGTCAGCCCCAGCATTTT
CASRKDGGQPQHF
>once|TRBJ1-1|TRBV11-2|NA
TGTGCCAGCAGCTTTTACAGCACTGAAGCTTTCTTT
CASSFYSTEAFF
>few|TRBJ1-5|TRBV27|TRBD1
TGTGCCAGCCGGCCAGGAGGGACAGGGGTTCAGCCCCAGCATTTT
CASRPGGTGVQPQHF
>NA|TRBJ2-5|TRBV7-2|NA
TGTGCCAGCAGCTTAGCGTTTCGGGAGACCCAGTACTTC
CASSLAFRETQYF
>NA|TRBJ2-2|TRBV11-3|TRBD2
TGTGCCAGCAGCTTAGGACTAGCGGGGACGAGAACCGGGGAGCTGTTTTTT
CASSLGLAGTRTGELFF
>NA|TRBJ2-5|TRBV18|NA
TGTGCCAGCTCAATGACTGGGCAAGAGACCCAGTACTTC
CASSMTGQETQYF
>NA|TRBJ2-1|TRBV19|NA
TGTGCCAGTAGTATAATCTCTCCCACAAATGAGCAGTTCTTC
CASSIISPTNEQFF
>NA|TRBJ2-2|TRBV29-1|NA
TGCAGCGTGCTAACAGAGACCGGGGAGCTGTTTTTT
CSVLTETGELFF
>few|TRBJ1-2|TRBV4-2|NA
TGTGCCAGCAGCCCTCCCCGGGGGGGCGCGAGTGGCTACACCTTC
CASSPPRGGASGYTF
>NA|TRBJ2-3|TRBV7-2|NA
TGTGCCAGCAGCCCCTGGGACTCCAGCACAGATACGCAGTATTTT
CASSPWDSSTDTQYF
>NA|TRBJ2-3|TRBV7-3|TRBD1
TGTGCCAGCAGCCTACAGGGGGCCTCTTCTAGCACAGATACGCAGTATTTT
CASSLQGASSSTDTQYF
>NA|TRBJ2-1|TRBV4-1|NA
TGCGCCAGCAGCCAAGTGAGGGCAGGGGGGTCCGATGAGCAGTTCTTC
CASSQVRAGGSDEQFF
>NA|TRBJ1-2|TRBV29-1|TRBD1
TGCAGCGGATTTACGGGACAGGGTTCGAGTGGCTACACCTTC
CSGFTGQGSSGYTF
>NA|TRBJ1-1|TRBV7-9|NA
TGTGCCAGCAGCTTATCAACTGAAGCTTTCTTT
CASSLSTEAFF
>few|TRBJ1-1|TRBV7-9|NA
TGTGCCAGCAGCTCAACCGGGACATTTACTGAAGCTTTCTTT
CASSSTGTFTEAFF
>NA|TRBJ2-6|TRBV28|NA
TGTGCCAGCAGTTTATTCGCAGGGGCGAGCTCTGGGGCCAACGTCCTGACTTTC
CASSLFAGASSGANVLTF
>NA|TRBJ2-1|TRBV27|TRBD2
TGTGCCAGCAGGTCTACTAGCGGGGGACACAATGAGCAGTTCTTC
CASRSTSGGHNEQFF
>NA|TRBJ2-2|TRBV4-1|NA
TGCGCCAGCAGCCATACAAGAGGGTTGAGCACCGGGGAGCTGTTTTTT
CASSHTRGLSTGELFF
>NA|TRBJ1-6|TRBV7-6|TRBD1
TGTGCCAGCAGCTTGAACCGGGACAGAAATTCACCCCTCCACTTT
CASSLNRDRNSPLHF
>NA|TRBJ1-1|TRBV7-6|TRBD1
TGTGCCAGCAGCCCCCAGGGACAGGGTTTCGGTGAAGCTTTCTTT
CASSPQGQGFGEAFF
>NA|TRBJ1-2|TRBV12-3/TRBV12-4|NA
TGTGCCAGCAGTTTTAGTCACTATGGCTACACCTTC
CASSFSHYGYTF
>NA|TRBJ1-6|TRBV10-3|TRBD1
TGTGCCATCAGGGGGACAGGCTACTATAATTCACCCCTCCACTTT
CAIRGTGYYNSPLHF
>NA|TRBJ1-1|TRBV12-3/TRBV12-4|NA
TGTGCCAGCAGTCCCGACGGGGGCACTGAAGCTTTCTTT
CASSPDGGTEAFF
>NA|TRBJ2-2|TRBV5-1|TRBD2
TGCGCCAGCAGCTTGGACAAGCGGGGGGGCCGTACCGGGGAGCTGTTTTTT
CASSLDKRGGRTGELFF
>NA|TRBJ2-5|TRBV9|NA
TGTGTCCTGACTAGACAGACCCAGTACTTC
CVLTRQTQYF